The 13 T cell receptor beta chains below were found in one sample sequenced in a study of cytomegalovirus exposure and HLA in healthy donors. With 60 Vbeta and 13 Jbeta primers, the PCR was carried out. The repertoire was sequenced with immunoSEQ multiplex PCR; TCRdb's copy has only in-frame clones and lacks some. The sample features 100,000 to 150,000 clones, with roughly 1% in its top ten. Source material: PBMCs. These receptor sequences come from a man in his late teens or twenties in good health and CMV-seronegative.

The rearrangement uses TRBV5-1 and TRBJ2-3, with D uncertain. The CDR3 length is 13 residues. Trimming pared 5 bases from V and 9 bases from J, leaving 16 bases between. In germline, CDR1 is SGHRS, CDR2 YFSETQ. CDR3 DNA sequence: TGCGCCAGCAGTACTCGTGCGGAGTACACGCAGTATTTT. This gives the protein CASSTRAEYTQYF. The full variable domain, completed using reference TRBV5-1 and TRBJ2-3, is KAGVTQTPRYLIKTRGQQVTLSCSPISGHRSVSWYQQTPGQGLQFLFEYFSETQRNKGNFPGRFSGRQFSNSRSEMNVSTLELGDSALYLCASSTRAEYTQYFGPGTRLTVL.

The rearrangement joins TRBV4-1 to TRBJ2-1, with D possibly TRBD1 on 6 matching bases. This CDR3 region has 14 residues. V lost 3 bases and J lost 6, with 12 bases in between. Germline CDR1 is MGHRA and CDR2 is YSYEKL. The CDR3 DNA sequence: TGCGCCAGCAGCCAGGACAGTTTCGTCAATGAGCAGTTCTTC. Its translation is CASSQDSFVNEQFF.

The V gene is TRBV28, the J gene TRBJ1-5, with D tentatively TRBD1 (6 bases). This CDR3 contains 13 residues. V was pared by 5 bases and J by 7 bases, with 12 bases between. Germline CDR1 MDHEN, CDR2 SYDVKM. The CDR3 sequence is CASSEQGRQPQHF. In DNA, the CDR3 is TGTGCCAGCAGTGAACAGGGACGCCAGCCCCAGCATTTT.

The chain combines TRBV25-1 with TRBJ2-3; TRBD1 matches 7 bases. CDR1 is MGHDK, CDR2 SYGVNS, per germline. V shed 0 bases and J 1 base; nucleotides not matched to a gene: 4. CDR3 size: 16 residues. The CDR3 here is CASSEYSGQGTDTQYF. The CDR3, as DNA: TGTGCCAGCAGTGAATATTCAGGACAGGGCACAGATACGCAGTATTTT.

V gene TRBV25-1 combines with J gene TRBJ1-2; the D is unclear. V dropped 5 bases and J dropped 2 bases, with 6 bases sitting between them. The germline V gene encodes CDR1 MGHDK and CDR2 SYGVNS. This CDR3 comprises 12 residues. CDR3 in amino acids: CASSYSNYGYTF. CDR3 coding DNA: TGTGCCAGCAGTTACTCAAACTATGGCTACACCTTC.

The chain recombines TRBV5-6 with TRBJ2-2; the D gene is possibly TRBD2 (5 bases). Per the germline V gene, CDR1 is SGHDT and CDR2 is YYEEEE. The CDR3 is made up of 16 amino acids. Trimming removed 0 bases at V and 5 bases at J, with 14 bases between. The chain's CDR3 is CASSLGGSGRTGELFF. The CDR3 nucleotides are TGTGCCAGCAGCTTGGGTGGGAGTGGAAGGACCGGGGAGCTGTTTTTT.

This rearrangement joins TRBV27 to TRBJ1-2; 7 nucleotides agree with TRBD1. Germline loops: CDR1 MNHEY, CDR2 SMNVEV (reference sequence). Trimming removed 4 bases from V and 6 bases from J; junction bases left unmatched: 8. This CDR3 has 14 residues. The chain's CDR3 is CASSSDRSTNGYTF. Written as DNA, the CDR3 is TGTGCCAGCAGTTCGGACAGGTCAACTAATGGCTACACCTTC.

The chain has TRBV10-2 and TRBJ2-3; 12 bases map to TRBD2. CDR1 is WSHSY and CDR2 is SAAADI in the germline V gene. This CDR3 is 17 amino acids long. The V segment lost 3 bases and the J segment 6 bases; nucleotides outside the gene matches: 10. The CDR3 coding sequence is TGCGCCAGCAGTGACCTAGCGGGGGGGCCGCCTCTTGATACGCAGTATTTT. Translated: CASSDLAGGPPLDTQYF.

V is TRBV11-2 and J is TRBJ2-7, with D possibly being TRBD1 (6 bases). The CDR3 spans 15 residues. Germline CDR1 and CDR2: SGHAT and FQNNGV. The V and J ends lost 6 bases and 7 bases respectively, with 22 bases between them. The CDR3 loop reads CASSRPGDRGGEQYF. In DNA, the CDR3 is TGTGCCAGCAGTCGACCAGGGGACCGGGGCGGGGAGCAGTACTTC.

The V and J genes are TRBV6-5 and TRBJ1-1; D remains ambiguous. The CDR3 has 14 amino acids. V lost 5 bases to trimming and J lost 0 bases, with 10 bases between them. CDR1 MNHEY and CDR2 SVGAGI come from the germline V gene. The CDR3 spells CASSEYRMNTEAFF. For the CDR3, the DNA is TGTGCCAGCAGTGAGTATAGAATGAACACTGAAGCTTTCTTT.

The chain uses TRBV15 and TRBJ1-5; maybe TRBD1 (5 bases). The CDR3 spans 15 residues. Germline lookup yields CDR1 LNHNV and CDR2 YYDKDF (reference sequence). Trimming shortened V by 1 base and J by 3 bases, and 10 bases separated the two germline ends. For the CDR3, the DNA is TGTGCCACCAGCAGAGCAGGGTATAACAATCAGCCCCAGCATTTT. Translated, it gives CATSRAGYNNQPQHF. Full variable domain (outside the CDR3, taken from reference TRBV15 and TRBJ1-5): DAMVIQNPRYQVTQFGKPVTLSCSQTLNHNVMYWYQQKSSQAPKLLFHYYDKDFNNEADTPDNFQSRRPNTSFCFLDIRSPGLGDTAMYLCATSRAGYNNQPQHFGDGTRLSIL.

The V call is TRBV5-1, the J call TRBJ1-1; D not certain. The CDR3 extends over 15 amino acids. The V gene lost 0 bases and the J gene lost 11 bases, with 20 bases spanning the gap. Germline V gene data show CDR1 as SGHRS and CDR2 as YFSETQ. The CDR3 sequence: CASSLAAAPVGEAFF. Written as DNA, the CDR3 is TGCGCCAGCAGCTTGGCCGCAGCCCCTGTTGGAGAGGCTTTCTTT.

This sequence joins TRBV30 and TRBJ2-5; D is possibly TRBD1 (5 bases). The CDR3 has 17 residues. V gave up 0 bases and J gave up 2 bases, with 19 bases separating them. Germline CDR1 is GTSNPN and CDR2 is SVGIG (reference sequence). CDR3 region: CAWSVQKIVQGQETQYF. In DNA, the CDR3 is TGTGCCTGGAGTGTACAGAAGATCGTCCAGGGACAAGAGACCCAGTACTTC.